This entry concerns a single T cell receptor (beta chain). Profiled with immunoSEQ multiplex PCR; TCRdb holds only in-frame clones, not every one. Among around 130,000 clones listed, approximately 94% were seen once. The record originates from a study of T cell changes during pregnancy in multiple sclerosis. The sequence was obtained from a female donor with multiple sclerosis, enrolled in a pregnancy study. The sequenced sample was peripheral blood, obtained before pregnancy.

The DNA of the CDR3 is TGTGCCAGCAGCTTAGCGGACAGGGCGGAGACCCAGTACTTC. Protein: CASSLADRAETQYF. V is TRBV11-2 and J is TRBJ2-5; TRBD1 agrees at 8 bases. With 1 base clipped from V and 5 bases from J, the junction kept 3 bases outside the gene matches. The CDR3 has 14 residues. Germline CDR1 is SGHAT and CDR2 is FQNNGV.